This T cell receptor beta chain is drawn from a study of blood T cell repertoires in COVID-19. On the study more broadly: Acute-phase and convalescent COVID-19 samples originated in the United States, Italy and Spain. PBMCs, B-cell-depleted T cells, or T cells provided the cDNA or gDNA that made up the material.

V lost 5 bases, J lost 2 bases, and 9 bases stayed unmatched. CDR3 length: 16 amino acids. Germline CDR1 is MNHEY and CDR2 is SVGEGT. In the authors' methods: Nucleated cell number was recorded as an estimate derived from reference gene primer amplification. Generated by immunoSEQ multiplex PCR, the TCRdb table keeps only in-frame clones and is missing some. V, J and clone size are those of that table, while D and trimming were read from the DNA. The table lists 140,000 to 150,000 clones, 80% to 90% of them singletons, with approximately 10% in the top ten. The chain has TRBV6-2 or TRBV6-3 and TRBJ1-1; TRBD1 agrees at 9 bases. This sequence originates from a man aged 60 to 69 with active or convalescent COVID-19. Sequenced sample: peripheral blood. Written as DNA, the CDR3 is TGTGCCAGCAGTCCAAGACTAACAGGGGGCAACACTGAAGCTTTCTTT. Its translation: CASSPRLTGGNTEAFF.